The TCR beta chain under discussion was sequenced for a study of regulatory T cells in long-lasting Graves disease. The study's findings and limits: TRBV28 was favored in persistent disease, as were TRBJ1-2 and TRBJ2-5. Clonotypes that were public and shared totalled a few thousand in persistent patients versus approximately 970 in new patients.

A word on this clonotype: The target antigen is unknown.

Indicated time point: newly diagnosed GD, antithyroid drugs for less than 3 months. From PBMCs, RNA was extracted and then used to make the TCR library. The CDR3 has 14 amino acids. Trimming left V 0 bases short and J 4 bases short, with 9 bases between. CDR1 and CDR2 from the germline V gene are LGHDT and YNNKEL (reference sequence). Building of the TCR beta libraries involved iRepertoire HTBI primers and Arm-PCR of CDR3 regions. From the multiplex PCR reads, TCRdb called clonotypes with MiXCR, one entry per CDR3 protein. Of 400,000 to 450,000 distinct CDR3 sequences in the sample, 15% to 20% are singletons; the top ten hold approximately 11%. This sample also appeared in a second study, on T cells in Graves' hyperthyroidism and ophthalmopathy.

The chain carries TRBV3-1 and TRBJ2-5; D not certain. The sequence derives from a woman aged 25 to 39 with Graves disease. The source material was peripheral blood mononuclear cells (PBMCs), sampled at new diagnosis, from a patient treated with antithyroid drugs. The CDR3 here is CASSQDLVGETQYF. DNA of the CDR3: TGTGCCAGCAGCCAAGATCTGGTAGGAGAGACCCAGTACTTC.